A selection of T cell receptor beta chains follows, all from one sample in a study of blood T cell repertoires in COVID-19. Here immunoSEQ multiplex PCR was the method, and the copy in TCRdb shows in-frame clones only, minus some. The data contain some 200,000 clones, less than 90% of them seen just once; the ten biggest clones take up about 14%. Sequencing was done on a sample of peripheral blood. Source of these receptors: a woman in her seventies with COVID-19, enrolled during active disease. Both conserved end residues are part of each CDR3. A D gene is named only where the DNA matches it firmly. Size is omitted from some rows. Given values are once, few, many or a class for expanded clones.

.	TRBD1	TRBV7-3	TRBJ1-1	CASSLSGGETEAFF	TGTGCCAGCAGCTTATCAGGGGGCGAAACTGAAGCTTTCTTT
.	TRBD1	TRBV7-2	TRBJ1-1	CASSQDRGAVAFF	TGTGCCAGCAGCCAAGACAGGGGCGCCGTAGCTTTCTTT
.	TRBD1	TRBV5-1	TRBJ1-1	CASTSGRGLNTEAFF	TGCGCCAGCACCTCCGGCAGGGGGTTGAACACTGAAGCTTTCTTT
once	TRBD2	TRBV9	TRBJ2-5	CASSKRTSGGAPLETQYF	TGTGCCAGCAGCAAACGGACTAGCGGGGGGGCCCCGTTAGAGACCCAGTACTTC
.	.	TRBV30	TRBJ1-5	CAWTGRFDQPQHF	TGTGCCTGGACTGGCAGGTTTGATCAGCCCCAGCATTTT
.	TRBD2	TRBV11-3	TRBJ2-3	CASSRGLAGKQYF	TGTGCCAGCAGCCGAGGGCTAGCGGGCAAGCAGTATTTT
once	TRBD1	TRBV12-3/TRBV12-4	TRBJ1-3	CASSLGTGYMDF	TGTGCCAGCAGCCTTGGGACAGGGTATATGGATTTT
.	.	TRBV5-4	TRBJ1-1	CASSPNRQANTEAFF	TGTGCCAGCAGCCCAAACAGGCAGGCGAACACTGAAGCTTTCTTT
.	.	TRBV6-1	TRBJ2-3	CASSDGGGTDTQYF	TGTGCCAGCAGTGACGGTGGAGGGACAGATACGCAGTATTTT
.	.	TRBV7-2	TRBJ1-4	CASSPGSTGEKLFF	TGTGCCAGCAGCCCCGGGTCAACCGGTGAAAAACTGTTTTTT
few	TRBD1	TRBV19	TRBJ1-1	CASSITGQGNTEAFF	TGTGCCAGTAGTATCACAGGACAGGGCAACACTGAAGCTTTCTTT
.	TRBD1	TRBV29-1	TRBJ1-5	CSVVSQGASQPQHF	TGCAGCGTTGTTAGTCAGGGGGCGAGTCAGCCCCAGCATTTT
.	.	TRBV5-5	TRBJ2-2	CASSLPGTGELFF	TGTGCCAGCAGTCTTCCGGGAACCGGGGAGCTGTTTTTT
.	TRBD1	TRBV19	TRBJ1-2	CASTPPTGGILNYGYTF	TGTGCCAGTACCCCGCCCACAGGGGGAATATTGAACTATGGCTACACCTTC
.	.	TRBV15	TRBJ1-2	CATSRDTGANYGYTF	TGTGCCACCAGCAGAGATACTGGAGCTAACTATGGCTACACCTTC
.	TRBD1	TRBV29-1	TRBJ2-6	CSVEPTGTGSSGANVLTF	TGCAGCGTTGAACCAACCGGGACAGGGAGCTCTGGGGCCAACGTCCTGACTTTC
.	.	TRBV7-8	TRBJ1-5	CASSLGRENQPQHF	TGTGCCAGCAGCTTAGGCAGGGAAAATCAGCCCCAGCATTTT
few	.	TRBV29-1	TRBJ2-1	CSVEGGQIGDEQFF	TGCAGCGTTGAAGGCGGGCAGATTGGAGATGAGCAGTTCTTC
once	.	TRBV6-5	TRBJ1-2	CASSYGGGGYTF	TGTGCCAGCAGTTACGGGGGGGGCGGCTACACCTTC
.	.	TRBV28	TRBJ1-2	CASSTGQPPYAGYTF	TGTGCCAGCAGTACAGGACAGCCTCCCTATGCAGGCTACACCTTC
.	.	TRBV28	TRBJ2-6	CASSFSLTGANVLTF	TGTGCCAGCAGTTTCTCGCTAACTGGGGCCAACGTCCTGACTTTC
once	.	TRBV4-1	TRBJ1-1	CASSRIVGSLTEAFF	TGCGCCAGCAGCCGGATCGTAGGGAGTCTCACTGAAGCTTTCTTT
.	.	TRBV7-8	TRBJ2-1	CASSASPHADNEQFF	TGTGCCAGCAGCGCGAGCCCCCATGCCGACAATGAGCAGTTCTTC